Described below is a single T cell receptor (beta chain) sequence and its context. RNA was isolated and reverse transcribed to cDNA, the sequencing template. Clones were sequenced by immunoSEQ multiplex PCR, and TCRdb holds only the in-frame ones, with some missing. This sample carries fewer than 250,000 clones, 30% to 40% of them seen once, and the ten largest clones take almost 0.5%. Treatment noted: oral pan-JAK inhibitor, 5-10 mg twice daily. This entry comes from a study of CD8+ T cells in alopecia areata. Germline CDR1 LGHNA, CDR2 YNFKEQ. J was trimmed by 5 bases and V by 0 bases; bases with no gene match: 13. CDR3 size: 19 residues.

The rearrangement uses TRBV4-2 and TRBJ2-3; 11 positions match TRBD2. This clonotype originated in a human donor with alopecia areata. The sample consisted of CD4+ T cells sorted from blood, taken at approximately week 30, from a patient treated with tofacitinib. CDR3 nucleotides: TGTGCCAGCAGCCAAGATTCAGAGATAGCGGGAGGGCGGGGAGATACGCAGTATTTT. Encoded protein: CASSQDSEIAGGRGDTQYF.